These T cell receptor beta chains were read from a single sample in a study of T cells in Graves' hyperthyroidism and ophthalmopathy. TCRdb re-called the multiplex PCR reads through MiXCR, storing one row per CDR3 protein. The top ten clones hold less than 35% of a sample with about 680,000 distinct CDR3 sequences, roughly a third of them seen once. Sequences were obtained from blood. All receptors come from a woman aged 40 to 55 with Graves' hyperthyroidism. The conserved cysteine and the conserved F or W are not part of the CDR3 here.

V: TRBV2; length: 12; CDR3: AGIRDRDSYEQY
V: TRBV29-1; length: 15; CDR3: SSDVGETPQTNYGYT
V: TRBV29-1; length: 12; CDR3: SLDREPQYYEQY
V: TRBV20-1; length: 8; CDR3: SAAPYEQY
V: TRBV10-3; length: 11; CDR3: AISEKVDGELF
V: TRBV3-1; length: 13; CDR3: ASSQDARGDQPQH
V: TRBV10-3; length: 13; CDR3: AISNHRGSNTEAF
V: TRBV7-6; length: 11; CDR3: ASSLSANYGYT
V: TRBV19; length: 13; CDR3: ASTMTGRGDQPQH
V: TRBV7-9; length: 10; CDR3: ASSPPGGGLF
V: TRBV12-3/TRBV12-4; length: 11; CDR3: ASSLGGTLKAF
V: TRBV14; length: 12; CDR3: ASSRRERNTEAF
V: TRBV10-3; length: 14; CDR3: ASSEPGQGIPYEQY
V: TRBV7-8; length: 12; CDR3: ASSLEQGRATQY
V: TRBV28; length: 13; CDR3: ASSLWGWRDPTQY
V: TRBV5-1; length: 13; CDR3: ASSLSLKNTGQLF
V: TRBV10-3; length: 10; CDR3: ATTDRVYEQY
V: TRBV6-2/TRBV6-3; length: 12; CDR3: ASRYDRGLTEAF
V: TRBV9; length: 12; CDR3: ASSGRGENTEAL
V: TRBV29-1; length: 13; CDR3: SAERQGQPDYGYT
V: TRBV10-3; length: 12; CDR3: AISTTGIENGYT
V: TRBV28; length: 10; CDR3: ASSAGGSEQY
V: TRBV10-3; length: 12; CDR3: AISEEGYNSPLH
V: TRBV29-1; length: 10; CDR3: SVPGRGRGAF